This entry lists 22 T cell receptor beta chains sequenced from one sample in a study of blood T cell repertoires in COVID-19. Sequencing used immunoSEQ multiplex PCR; TCRdb keeps in-frame clones, though not all of them. Found here are 100,000 or so clones, approximately 90% of them singletons; the top ten hold less than 5%. Source material: peripheral blood. The source is a woman between 45 and 60 years old in a cohort sampled during active COVID-19.

The rearrangement joins TRBV28 to TRBJ2-2; TRBD1 matches 9 bases. The germline gives CDR1 MDHEN, CDR2 SYDVKM. CDR3 length: 14 residues. Trimming removed 8 bases from V and 3 bases from J; junction bases left unmatched: 4. The CDR3, as DNA: TGTGCCAGCGGGACAGGGTTGGACACCGGGGAGCTGTTTTTT. This codes for CASGTGLDTGELFF. The entire variable domain, with the rest obtained from reference TRBV28 and TRBJ2-2, is as follows: DVKVTQSSRYLVKRTGEKVFLECVQDMDHENMFWYRQDPGLGLRLIYFSYDVKMKEKGDIPEGYSVSREKKERFSLILESASTNQTSMYLCASGTGLDTGELFFGEGSRLTVL.

The gene calls are TRBV24-1 and TRBJ2-1; TRBD2 matches 9 bases. Germline lookup yields CDR1 KGHDR and CDR2 SFDVKD. The CDR3 covers 15 residues. Germline trimming cut 3 bases from V and 3 bases from J; bases unmatched to any gene: 2. The CDR3 coding sequence is TGTGCCACCAGTGATGCTAGCGGGATCTACAATGAGCAGTTCTTC. It yields the protein CATSDASGIYNEQFF.

As concerns this clone: This same CDR3 is encoded by further DNA sequences in the sample. The chain combines TRBV5-1 with TRBJ1-1; D is possibly TRBD1 (6 bases). Germline V CDR1 and CDR2: SGHRS, YFSETQ. CDR3 size: 14 residues. V was trimmed by 2 bases and J by 5 bases, leaving 13 bases between them. The CDR3: CASSLTGRGTEAFF. CDR3 DNA: TGCGCCAGCAGCTTAACAGGGAGAGGGACTGAAGCTTTCTTT.

The rearrangement joins TRBV23-1 to TRBJ2-5; the match to TRBD1 covers 7 bases. TRBV23-1 belongs to the ORF category, with a function that is uncertain. The J segment lost 1 base and the V segment lost 9 bases, leaving 8 bases of the junction unmatched. This CDR3 has 14 amino acids. This CDR3 is CASESGTAQETQYF. The CDR3 region has the DNA TGCGCCAGTGAGTCCGGGACAGCCCAAGAGACCCAGTACTTC.

This chain joins TRBV28 and TRBJ2-3; 7 nucleotides line up with TRBD1. V gave up 4 bases and J gave up 0 bases; unmatched junction bases: 10. The CDR3 sequence is 17 residues long. The germline gives CDR1 MDHEN, CDR2 SYDVKM. The DNA for the CDR3 is TGTGCCAGCAGTTCCCAATCCGGGACAGCTAGCACAGATACGCAGTATTTT. It encodes CASSSQSGTASTDTQYF. The full variable domain, rest sourced from reference TRBV28 and TRBJ2-3, is DVKVTQSSRYLVKRTGEKVFLECVQDMDHENMFWYRQDPGLGLRLIYFSYDVKMKEKGDIPEGYSVSREKKERFSLILESASTNQTSMYLCASSSQSGTASTDTQYFGPGTRLTVL.

The gene calls are TRBV7-8 and TRBJ1-4, with D perhaps TRBD1 (5 bases). The CDR3 length is 17 residues. V lost 5 bases to trimming and J lost 8 bases, with 24 bases between them. Germline assignment: CDR1 SGHVS and CDR2 FQNEAQ. In DNA form, the CDR3 reads TGTGCCAGCAGCCCTGGGTTATGGGTGCAGGGTGGGGAAAAACTGTTTTTT. Translating gives CASSPGLWVQGGEKLFF.

The rearrangement joins TRBV6-2 or TRBV6-3 to TRBJ2-5, with TRBD2 matching over 12 bases. The CDR3 is 15 amino acids. Per the germline V gene, CDR1 is MNHEY and CDR2 is SVGEGT. Trimming removed 4 bases from V and 5 bases from J; junction bases left unmatched: 5. CDR3 region: CASSLLAGGWETQYF. In DNA, the CDR3 is TGTGCCAGCAGTTTACTAGCGGGAGGCTGGGAGACCCAGTACTTC.

The V gene is TRBV5-1, the J gene TRBJ1-2; D may be TRBD1 (5 bases). Looked up from germline, CDR1 is SGHRS and CDR2 is YFSETQ. The CDR3 length is 13 residues. V was shortened by 0 bases and J by 10 bases, with 13 bases between the two germline ends. The CDR3 loop reads CASSLGQGYVYTF. For the CDR3, the DNA is TGCGCCAGCAGCTTGGGTCAGGGCTACGTCTACACCTTC.

This chain joins TRBV28 and TRBJ2-1; a possible D gene is TRBD2 (6 bases). Germline loops: CDR1 MDHEN, CDR2 SYDVKM. V lost 6 bases, J lost 2 bases, and 17 bases lay in between. This CDR3 spans 16 amino acids. DNA for the CDR3: TGTGCCAGCAGCCTCCGGGGGTTTACGACCTACAATGAGCAGTTCTTC. Protein sequence: CASSLRGFTTYNEQFF.

The DNA of the CDR3 is TGTGCCAGCAGCACAGGGACTAGCGACATCAATGAGCAGTTCTTC. It codes for CASSTGTSDINEQFF. J is TRBJ2-1 and V is TRBV4-2; 10 bases map to TRBD2. The CDR3 spans 15 residues. Trimming cost V 5 bases and J 6 bases; bases outside gene matches: 7. CDR1 is LGHNA and CDR2 is YNFKEQ in the germline V gene.

For the CDR3, the DNA is TGTGCCAGCCGCAGGACTATGGGGGCCAACGTCCTGACTTTC. Translated: CASRRTMGANVLTF. The rearrangement joins TRBV2 to TRBJ2-6; a weak D match, TRBD2 (6 bases). The V gene lost 8 bases and the J gene lost 4 bases, with 12 bases spanning the gap. CDR3 length equals 14 residues. CDR1 is SNHLY and CDR2 is FYNNEI in the germline V gene.

This chain joins TRBV7-8 and TRBJ2-1, with D maybe TRBD1 (5 bases). This CDR3 comprises 14 residues. Trimming pared 1 base from V and 8 bases from J, leaving 12 bases between. Germline CDR1 and CDR2: SGHVS and FQNEAQ. The CDR3 reads CASSLGDGAYEQFF. Written as DNA, the CDR3 is TGTGCCAGCAGCTTAGGAGATGGGGCCTATGAGCAGTTCTTC.

This clone has only one observation. The chain has TRBV18 and TRBJ1-1; the D gene is possibly TRBD1 (5 bases). The germline V gene encodes CDR1 KGHSH and CDR2 LQKENI. The CDR3 has 14 amino acids. Between the trimmed V and J ends, which lost 4 bases and 5 bases, there was a span of 14 bases. CDR3 nucleotide sequence: TGTGCCAGCTCACTAGGGCCGGGGGGGACTGAAGCTTTCTTT. It translates to CASSLGPGGTEAFF.

The rearrangement joins TRBV11-2 to TRBJ1-1; D might be TRBD1 (6 bases). There are 13 residues in the CDR3. V was pared by 4 bases and J by 3 bases, with 9 bases between. From germline, CDR1 is SGHAT and CDR2 FQNNGV. The CDR3 sequence is CASSSGQYTEAFF. As DNA, the CDR3 is TGTGCCAGCAGCTCAGGACAGTACACTGAAGCTTTCTTT.

About this clone: Different DNA sequences within this sample yield the same CDR3. The J gene is TRBJ2-5, the V gene TRBV7-2; the D is unclear. The CDR3 covers 11 residues. Germline V gives CDR1 SGHTA, CDR2 FQGNSA. V gave up 4 bases and J gave up 2 bases, with 2 bases separating them. The CDR3 reads CASSSQETQYF. The CDR3 coding sequence is TGTGCCAGCAGCTCTCAAGAGACCCAGTACTTC.

The genes are TRBV5-1 and TRBJ2-7, with TRBD1 as a possible D gene (6 bases). The CDR3 totals 18 residues. Trimming removed 1 base from V and 2 bases from J, with 22 bases in between. Per the germline V gene, CDR1 is SGHRS and CDR2 is YFSETQ. The DNA of the CDR3 is TGCGCCAGCAGCTTGTTCGGGCCGATCCGGGACACCCCCTACGAGCAGTACTTC. Amino acids: CASSLFGPIRDTPYEQYF. Filled out from reference TRBV5-1 and TRBJ2-7, the complete variable domain reads KAGVTQTPRYLIKTRGQQVTLSCSPISGHRSVSWYQQTPGQGLQFLFEYFSETQRNKGNFPGRFSGRQFSNSRSEMNVSTLELGDSALYLCASSLFGPIRDTPYEQYFGPGTRLTVT.

As to this clone: The same CDR3 is also encoded by other DNA sequences in this sample. The chain carries TRBV19 and TRBJ2-7; TRBD2 agrees at 11 bases. Germline CDR1 LNHDA, CDR2 SQIVND (reference sequence). The CDR3 contains 12 residues. After removal of 6 bases from V and 6 bases from J, the junction contained 1 base not matched to a gene. CDR3 nucleotides: TGTGCCAGTAGCACTAGCGGGGGCGAGCAGTACTTC. It yields the protein CASSTSGGEQYF.

V and J are TRBV10-3 and TRBJ2-7; 7 positions agree with TRBD1. Looked up from germline, CDR1 is ENHRY and CDR2 is SYGVKD. The V segment lost 11 bases and the J segment 2 bases; nucleotides outside the gene matches: 12. CDR3 size: 14 residues. DNA for the CDR3: TGTGCCTCCCAGAACGGGACAGCGACCTACGAGCAGTACTTC. It encodes CASQNGTATYEQYF.

This clone was counted a few times. J is TRBJ1-5 and V is TRBV2; D may be TRBD1 (6 bases). Trimming left V 9 bases short and J 4 bases short, with 13 bases between. The CDR3 has 13 residues. CDR1 is SNHLY and CDR2 is FYNNEI in the germline V gene. The CDR3: CASRQVWNQPQHF. CDR3 nucleotide sequence: TGTGCCAGTAGACAGGTGTGGAATCAGCCCCAGCATTTT.

The chain is built from TRBV4-1 and TRBJ1-5; a weak D match, TRBD1 (6 bases). Germline V gives CDR1 MGHRA, CDR2 YSYEKL. Trimming pared 1 base from V and 0 bases from J, leaving 7 bases between. This CDR3 is 15 amino acids long. CDR3 sequence: CASSQGTASNQPQHF. The CDR3 region has the DNA TGCGCCAGCAGCCAAGGGACAGCTAGCAATCAGCCCCAGCATTTT.

The rearrangement joins TRBV19 to TRBJ1-3; D unresolved. There are 14 residues in the CDR3. CDR1 is LNHDA and CDR2 is SQIVND in the germline V gene (reference sequence). Trimming pared 8 bases from V and 0 bases from J, leaving 11 bases between. CDR3 bases: TGTGCCAGTGTACATCGGGACTCTGGAAACACCATATATTTT. Its protein is CASVHRDSGNTIYF.

The J gene is TRBJ1-2, the V gene TRBV10-3; 9 bases agree with TRBD1. CDR3 length: 14 amino acids. The V gene's germline CDR1 is ENHRY and CDR2 SYGVKD. V shed 2 bases, J shed 6 bases, and the junction held 4 bases outside the gene matches. CDR3 residues: CAISEAGQGHGYTF. CDR3 DNA sequence: TGTGCCATCAGTGAGGCCGGACAGGGGCATGGCTACACCTTC.